This TCR beta chain came from a study of identical twins. Comments on this clonotype: Its target is not known.

Study results and caveats: Recombination models fit unrelated individuals' TCR alpha sharing but underestimated twins'. Within twin pairs, the out-of-frame alpha sequences they shared showed excess low generation probability.

Germline assignment: CDR1 MGHRA and CDR2 YSYEKL. The CDR3 totals 16 residues. Trimming removed 0 bases from V and 6 bases from J; junction bases left unmatched: 5. After template switching added a universal primer site, the resulting cDNA carried unique molecular identifiers. TCRdb reprocessed the 5' RACE reads with MiXCR, giving one entry per CDR3 protein. This sample has 570,000 or so distinct CDR3 sequences; over 8.5% occur once, and the top ten carry 2.5% to 3%. The same sample was also used in a study of yellow fever vaccine responses in identical twins. That work states: After vaccination, twins' T cell response reportedly seemed partly convergent, partly personalized.

The chain joins TRBV4-1 to TRBJ2-7; TRBD2 matches 13 bases. The sample taken for sequencing was PBMCs. The TCR originated in a woman younger than 30 in good health. The CDR3 reads CASSQDWTSGRGEQYF. In DNA form, the CDR3 reads TGCGCCAGCAGCCAAGATTGGACTAGCGGGAGAGGCGAGCAGTACTTC.